These T cell receptor beta chains were read from a single sample in a study of regulatory T cells in long-lasting Graves disease. TCRdb re-called the multiplex PCR reads with MiXCR, one entry per CDR3 protein. This table holds roughly 440,000 distinct CDR3 sequences, about 17% found once. Another study also made use of these data, one on T cells in Graves' hyperthyroidism and ophthalmopathy.

Specimen: peripheral blood mononuclear cells (PBMCs), collected at new diagnosis, from a patient treated with antithyroid drugs. Receptors originate from a woman aged 18-35 years with Graves disease. Each CDR3 is given with its conserved first and last residue. D genes are given only for firm matches. Clone size appears in some rows only: once, few, many, or a class for an expanded clone.

clone_size	d_call	v_call	j_call	cdr3_aa	cdr3_nt
many	NA	TRBV12-3/TRBV12-4	TRBJ1-5	CASSKSGTSNQPQHF	TGTGCCAGCAGTAAGAGCGGGACATCAAATCAGCCCCAGCATTTT
many	NA	TRBV20-1	TRBJ1-1	CSAFFGGLGTEAFF	TGCAGTGCCTTTTTCGGGGGTCTGGGCACTGAAGCTTTCTTT
many	NA	TRBV3-1	TRBJ2-3	CASSPGREVLDTQYF	TGTGCCAGCAGCCCCGGGCGGGAAGTGTTGGATACGCAGTATTTT
many	NA	TRBV12-3/TRBV12-4	TRBJ2-1	CASSSELLSYNEQFF	TGTGCCAGCAGTAGCGAGTTACTCTCCTACAATGAGCAGTTCTTC
many	NA	TRBV10-3	TRBJ2-2	CAISEQAGELFF	TGTGCCATCAGTGAACAGGCCGGGGAGCTGTTTTTT
few	TRBD2	TRBV7-9	TRBJ2-7	CASSLDWRENPYF	TGTGCCAGCAGCTTAGATTGGCGGGAGAATCCGTACTTC
many	NA	TRBV7-7	TRBJ2-1	CASSLNRDSYNEQFF	TGTGCTAGCAGCCTTAACAGGGACTCCTACAATGAGCAGTTCTTC
many	NA	TRBV28	TRBJ2-3	CASMNTDTQYF	TGTGCCAGCATGAACACAGATACGCAGTATTTT
NA	TRBD1	TRBV30	TRBJ2-2	CAWTGQGGNTGELFF	TGTGCCTGGACGGGACAGGGAGGGAACACCGGGGAGCTGTTTTTT
NA	NA	TRBV3-1	TRBJ2-1	CASSQVLAYNEQFF	TGTGCCAGCAGCCAAGTCCTAGCGTACAATGAGCAGTTCTTC
many	NA	TRBV9	TRBJ2-7	CASSVGAVSYEQYF	TGTGCCAGCAGCGTAGGGGCAGTATCCTACGAGCAGTACTTC